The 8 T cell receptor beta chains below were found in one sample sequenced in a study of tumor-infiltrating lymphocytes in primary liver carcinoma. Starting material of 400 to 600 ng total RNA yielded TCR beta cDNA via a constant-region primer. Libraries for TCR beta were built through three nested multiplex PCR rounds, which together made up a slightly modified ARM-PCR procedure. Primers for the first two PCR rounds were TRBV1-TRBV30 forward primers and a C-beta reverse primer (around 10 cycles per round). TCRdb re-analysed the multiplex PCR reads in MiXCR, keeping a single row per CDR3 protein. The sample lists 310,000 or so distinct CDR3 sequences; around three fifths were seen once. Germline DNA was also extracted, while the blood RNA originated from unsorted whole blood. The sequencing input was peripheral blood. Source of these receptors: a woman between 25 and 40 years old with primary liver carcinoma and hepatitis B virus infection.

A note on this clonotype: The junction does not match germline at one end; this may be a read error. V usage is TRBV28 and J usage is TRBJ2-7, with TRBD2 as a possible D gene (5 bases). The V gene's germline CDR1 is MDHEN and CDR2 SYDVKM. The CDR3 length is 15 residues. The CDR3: CASTSLGGGSYEQYF. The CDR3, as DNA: TGTGCCAGCACCAGTTTAGGTGGCGGGTCCTATGAGCAGTACTTC.

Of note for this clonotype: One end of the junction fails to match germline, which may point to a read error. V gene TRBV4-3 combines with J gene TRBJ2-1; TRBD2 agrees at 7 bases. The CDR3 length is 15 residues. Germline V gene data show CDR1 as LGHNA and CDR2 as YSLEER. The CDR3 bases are TGCGCCAGCAGCCTAGGACTAGTGGGATACAATGAGCAGTTTTTC. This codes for CASSLGLVGYNEQFF.

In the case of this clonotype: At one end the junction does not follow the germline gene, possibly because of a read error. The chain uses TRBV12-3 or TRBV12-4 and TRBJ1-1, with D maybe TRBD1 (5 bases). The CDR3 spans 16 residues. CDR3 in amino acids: CASSLNWGAGNIEAFF. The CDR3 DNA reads TGTGCCAGCAGTTTGAACTGGGGCGCGGGGAACATTGAAGCTTTCTTT.

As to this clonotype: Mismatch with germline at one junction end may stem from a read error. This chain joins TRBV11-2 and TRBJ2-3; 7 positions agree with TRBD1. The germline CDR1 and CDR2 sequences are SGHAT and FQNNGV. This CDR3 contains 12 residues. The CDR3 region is CASSLGTDTHYF. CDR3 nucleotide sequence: TGTGCAAGCAGCTTAGGGACAGATACGCACTATTTT.

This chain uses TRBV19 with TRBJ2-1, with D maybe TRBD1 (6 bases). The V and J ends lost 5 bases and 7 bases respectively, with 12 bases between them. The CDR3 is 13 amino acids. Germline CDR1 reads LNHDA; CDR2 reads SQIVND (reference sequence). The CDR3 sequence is CASSPYRDNEQFF. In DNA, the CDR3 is TGTGCCAGTAGTCCATACAGGGATAATGAGCAGTTCTTC.

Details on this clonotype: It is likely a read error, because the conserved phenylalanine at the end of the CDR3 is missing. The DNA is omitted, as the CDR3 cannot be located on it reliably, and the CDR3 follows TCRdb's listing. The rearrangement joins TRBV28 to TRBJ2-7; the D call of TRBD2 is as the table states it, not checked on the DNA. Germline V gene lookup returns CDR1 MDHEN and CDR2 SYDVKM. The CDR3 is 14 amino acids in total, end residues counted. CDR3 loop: CASSSPGGPGLWYL.

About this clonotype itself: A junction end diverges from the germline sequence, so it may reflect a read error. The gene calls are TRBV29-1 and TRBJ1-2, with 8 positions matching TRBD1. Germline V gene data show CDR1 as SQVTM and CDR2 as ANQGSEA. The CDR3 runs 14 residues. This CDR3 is CSVGGDRPYYGYTF. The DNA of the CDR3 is TGCAGCGTTGGGGGGGACAGGCCTTACTACGGCTACACCTTC.

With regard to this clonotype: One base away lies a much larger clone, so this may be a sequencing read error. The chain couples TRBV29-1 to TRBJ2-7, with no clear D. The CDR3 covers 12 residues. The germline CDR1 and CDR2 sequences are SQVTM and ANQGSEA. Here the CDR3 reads CSVGKGSYDQYF. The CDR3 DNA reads TGCAGCGTTGGTAAGGGCTCCTACGACCAGTACTTC.